The present TCR beta chain was sequenced within a study of Graves' ophthalmopathy and Graves' hyperthyroidism. Study overall: Before any treatment was given, at initial diagnosis, peripheral blood was collected.

RNA transcripts provided the template for amplifying TCR beta CDR3 regions. RT-PCR in the first round used HTBI primers; a second-round multiplex PCR followed. In TCRdb, the multiplex PCR reads were re-called with MiXCR into one record per CDR3 protein. The sample yields roughly 160,000 distinct CDR3 sequences, 30% to 45% seen once. Donors with ophthalmopathy: moderate-to-severe activity, CAS ≥3, NOSPECS ≥4, duration under 3 months. Patients were excluded if they had other autoimmune diseases or uncontrolled infections, and likewise if pregnancy or lactation applied. Study-wide results and caveats: In separating ophthalmopathy from stable hyperthyroidism, a 13-signature model achieved roughly 89% sensitivity and around 80% specificity.

This clonotype was found many times. Its matching antigen is unknown. CDR3 length: 20 residues. V was clipped by 3 bases and J by 1 base; unmatched bases: 16. The germline gives CDR1 KGHDR, CDR2 SFDVKD. This receptor was identified in a man younger than 45 with Graves' ophthalmopathy. What was sequenced was peripheral blood. The chain combines TRBV24-1 with TRBJ1-1; 10 bases are shared with TRBD1. Here the CDR3 reads CATSDGPLTGGLGTNTEAFF. CDR3 DNA sequence: TGTGCCACCAGTGATGGTCCCTTGACAGGGGGCTTGGGTACGAACACTGAAGCTTTCTTT.